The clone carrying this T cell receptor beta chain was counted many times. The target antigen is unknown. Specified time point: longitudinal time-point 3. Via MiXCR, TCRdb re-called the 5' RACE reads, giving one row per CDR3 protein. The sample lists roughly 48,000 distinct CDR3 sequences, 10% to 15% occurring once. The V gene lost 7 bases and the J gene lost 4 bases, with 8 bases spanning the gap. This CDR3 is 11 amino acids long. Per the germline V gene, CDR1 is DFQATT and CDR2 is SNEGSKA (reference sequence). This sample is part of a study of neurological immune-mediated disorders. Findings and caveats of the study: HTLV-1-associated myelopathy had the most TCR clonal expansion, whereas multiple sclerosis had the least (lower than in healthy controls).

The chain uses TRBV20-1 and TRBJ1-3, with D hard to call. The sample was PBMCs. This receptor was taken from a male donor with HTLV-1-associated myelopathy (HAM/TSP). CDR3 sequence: CSVRSGNTIYF. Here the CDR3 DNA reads TGCAGTGTCCGTTCGGGAAACACCATATATTTT.